This T cell receptor (beta chain) originates from a study of radiation and T cells in renal cell carcinoma. Study-level points and caveats: Compared with controls, irradiated tumors had more, larger dominant CDR3 motifs.

The germline V gene has CDR1 LNHDA and CDR2 SQIVND (reference sequence). After removal of 4 bases from V and 3 bases from J, the junction contained 11 bases not matched to a gene. This CDR3 has 17 amino acids. On this clone: Its cognate antigen is unknown.

Treatment of the sample: 15 Gy SBRT to primary tumor, nephrectomy 4 weeks later. Nephrectomy followed 15 Gy stereotactic body radiation by 4 weeks. The patient's renal cell carcinoma had clear cell pathology. Generated by immunoSEQ multiplex PCR, the TCRdb table keeps only in-frame clones and is missing some. Of 15,000 to 20,000 clones in the sample, around 50% were seen once. This specimen was tumor tissue, taken from a patient whose treatment included radiotherapy and nephrectomy. This TCR was recovered from a man aged 50 or older with renal cell carcinoma. V usage is TRBV19 and J usage is TRBJ1-5; 8 nucleotides align to TRBD1. CDR3 region: CASSKRTGFSVNQPQHF. The CDR3 region has the DNA TGTGCCAGTAGTAAGAGGACAGGGTTCTCCGTCAATCAGCCCCAGCATTTT.